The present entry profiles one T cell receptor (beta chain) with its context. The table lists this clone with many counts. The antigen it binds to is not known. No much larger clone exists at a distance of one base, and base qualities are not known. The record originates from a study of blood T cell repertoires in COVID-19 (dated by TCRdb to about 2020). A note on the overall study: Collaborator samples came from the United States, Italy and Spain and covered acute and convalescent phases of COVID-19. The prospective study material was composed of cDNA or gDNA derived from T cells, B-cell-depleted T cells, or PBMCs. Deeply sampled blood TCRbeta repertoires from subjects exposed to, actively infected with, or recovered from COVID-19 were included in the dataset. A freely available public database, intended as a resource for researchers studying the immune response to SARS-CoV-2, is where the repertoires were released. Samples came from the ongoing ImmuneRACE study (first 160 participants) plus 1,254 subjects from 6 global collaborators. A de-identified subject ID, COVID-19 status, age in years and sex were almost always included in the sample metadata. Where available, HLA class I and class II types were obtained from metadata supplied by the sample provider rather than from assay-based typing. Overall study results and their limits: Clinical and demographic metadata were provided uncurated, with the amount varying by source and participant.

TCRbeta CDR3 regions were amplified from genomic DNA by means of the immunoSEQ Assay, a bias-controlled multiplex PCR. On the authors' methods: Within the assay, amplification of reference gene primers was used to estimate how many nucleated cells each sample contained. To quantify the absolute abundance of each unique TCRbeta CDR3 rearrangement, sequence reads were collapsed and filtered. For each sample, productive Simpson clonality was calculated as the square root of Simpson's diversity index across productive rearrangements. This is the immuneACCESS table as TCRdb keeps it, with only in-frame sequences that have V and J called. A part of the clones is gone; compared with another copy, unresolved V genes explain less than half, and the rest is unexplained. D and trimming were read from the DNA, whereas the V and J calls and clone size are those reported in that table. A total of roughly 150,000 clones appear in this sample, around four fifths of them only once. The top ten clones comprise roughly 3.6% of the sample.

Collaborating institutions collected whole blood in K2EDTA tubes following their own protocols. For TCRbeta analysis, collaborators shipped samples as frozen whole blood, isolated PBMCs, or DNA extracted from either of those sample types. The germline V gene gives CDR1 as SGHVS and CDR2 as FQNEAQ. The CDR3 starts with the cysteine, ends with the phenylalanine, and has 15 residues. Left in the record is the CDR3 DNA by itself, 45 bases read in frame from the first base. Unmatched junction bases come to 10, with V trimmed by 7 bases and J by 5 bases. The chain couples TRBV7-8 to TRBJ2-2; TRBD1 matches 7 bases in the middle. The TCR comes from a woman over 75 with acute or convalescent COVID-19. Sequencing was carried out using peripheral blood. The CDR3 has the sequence CASTEQGVSTGELFF. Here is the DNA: TGTGCCAGCACCGAGCAGGGGGTGTCAACCGGGGAGCTGTTTTTT.